This paragraph covers one T cell receptor (beta chain) sequence. Its target is not known. This entry is derived from a study of post-analysis software for immune sequencing data. Findings and caveats of the study: Five or six TRBV segments appeared more often in patients than in controls, and TRBV5-6, TRBV5-1 and TRBV20-1 were among these. Compared against controls, patients with multiple sclerosis displayed significantly lower normalized Chao1 diversity.

Built from TCR beta cDNA, the libraries had unique molecular identifiers in them. TCRdb fed the PCR reads into MiXCR, producing one record per CDR3 protein. The sample records around 400,000 distinct CDR3 sequences, approximately 38% being singletons. The germline CDR1 and CDR2 sequences are DFQATT and SNEGSKA (reference sequence). The J segment lost 4 bases and the V segment lost 6 bases, leaving 8 bases of the junction unmatched. This CDR3 is built from 14 residues. The source material was blood. This receptor was obtained from a girl between 10 and 17 years old with multiple sclerosis. The gene calls are TRBV20-1 and TRBJ1-1; TRBD1 matches 10 bases. The CDR3 loop reads CSASRQGAITEAFF. The DNA for the CDR3 is TGCAGTGCAAGCCGACAGGGGGCAATCACTGAAGCTTTCTTT.